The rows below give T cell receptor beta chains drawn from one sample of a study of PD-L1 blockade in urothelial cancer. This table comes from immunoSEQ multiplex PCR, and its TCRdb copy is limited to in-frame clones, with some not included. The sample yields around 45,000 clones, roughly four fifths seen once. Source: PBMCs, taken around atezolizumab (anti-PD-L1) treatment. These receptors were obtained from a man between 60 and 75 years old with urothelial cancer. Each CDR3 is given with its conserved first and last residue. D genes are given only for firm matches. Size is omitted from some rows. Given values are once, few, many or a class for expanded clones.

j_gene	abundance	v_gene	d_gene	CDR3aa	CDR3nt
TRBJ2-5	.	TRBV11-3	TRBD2	CASSSGLAGLEETQYF	TGTGCCAGCAGCTCCGGACTAGCGGGGCTCGAAGAGACCCAGTACTTC
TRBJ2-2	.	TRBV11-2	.	CASSRDILNTGELFF	TGTGCCAGCAGCAGGGACATTTTGAACACCGGGGAGCTGTTTTTT
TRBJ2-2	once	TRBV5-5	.	CASSWGVEGTGELFF	TGTGCCAGCAGCTGGGGGGTCGAGGGCACCGGGGAGCTGTTTTTT
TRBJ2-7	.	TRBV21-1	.	CASSKEFRGRFGEQYF	TGTGCCAGCAGCAAAGAATTCAGGGGGCGGTTCGGCGAGCAGTACTTC
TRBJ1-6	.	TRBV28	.	CASTTLSSPLHF	TGTGCCAGCACCACCTTGAGTTCACCCCTCCACTTT
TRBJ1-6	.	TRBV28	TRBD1	CASTIQGVSSPLHF	TGTGCCAGCACTATCCAGGGGGTCAGTTCACCCCTCCACTTT
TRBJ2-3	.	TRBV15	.	CATSRDLDPGDTQYF	TGTGCCACCAGCAGAGATCTAGACCCGGGGGATACGCAGTATTTT
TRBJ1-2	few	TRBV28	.	CASREGQNYGYTF	TGTGCCAGCAGAGAAGGACAGAACTATGGCTACACCTTC
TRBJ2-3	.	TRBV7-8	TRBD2	CASSLARGGVTDTQYF	TGTGCCAGCAGCTTAGCTCGTGGGGGGGTCACAGATACGCAGTATTTT
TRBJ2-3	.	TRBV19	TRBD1	CASTRWGQGSVDTQYF	TGTGCCAGTACACGCTGGGGACAGGGGTCCGTAGATACGCAGTATTTT
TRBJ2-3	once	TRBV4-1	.	CASSPWDSYTDTQYF	TGCGCCAGCAGCCCATGGGACTCCTACACAGATACGCAGTATTTT
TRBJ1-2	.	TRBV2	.	CASRRDSSNYGYTF	TGTGCCAGCCGACGGGACTCCTCTAACTATGGCTACACCTTC
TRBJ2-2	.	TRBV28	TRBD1	CASSGQGSSGELFF	TGTGCCAGCAGCGGACAGGGGTCTTCCGGGGAGCTGTTTTTT
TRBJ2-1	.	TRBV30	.	CALGLRGSNEQFF	TGTGCCTTAGGCCTTAGGGGCTCCAATGAGCAGTTCTTC
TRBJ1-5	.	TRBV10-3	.	CAISGGSGNQPQHF	TGTGCCATCTCCGGGGGGTCGGGCAATCAGCCCCAGCATTTT
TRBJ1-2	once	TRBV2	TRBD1	CASSEGQGGSYGYTF	TGTGCCAGCAGTGAGGGACAGGGGGGCAGCTATGGCTACACCTTC
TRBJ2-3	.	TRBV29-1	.	CSVALANPSTDTQYF	TGCAGCGTTGCCCTAGCCAACCCTAGCACAGATACGCAGTATTTT
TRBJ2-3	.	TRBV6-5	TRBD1	CATGDRGQADTQYF	TGTGCCACAGGGGACAGGGGACAAGCAGATACGCAGTATTTT
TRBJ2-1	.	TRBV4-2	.	CASRPTSYNEQFF	TGTGCCAGCAGACCTACTAGCTACAATGAGCAGTTCTTC
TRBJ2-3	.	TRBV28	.	CASAIGGAPSTDTQYF	TGTGCCAGCGCCATTGGAGGGGCTCCTAGCACAGATACGCAGTATTTT
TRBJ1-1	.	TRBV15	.	CATGGRFTEAFF	TGTGCCACCGGAGGGAGGTTCACTGAAGCTTTCTTT
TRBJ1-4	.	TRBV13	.	CASSQTWAGEKLFF	TGTGCCAGCAGCCAGACCTGGGCGGGTGAAAAACTGTTTTTT
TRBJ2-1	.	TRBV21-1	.	CASSKERTSGGPGFGYNEQFF	TGTGCCAGCAGCAAAGAGAGGACTAGCGGGGGACCTGGGTTCGGGTACAATGAGCAGTTCTTC
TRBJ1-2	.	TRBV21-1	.	CASILGQGPCYGYTF	TGTGCCAGCATCCTAGGACAGGGGCCTTGCTATGGCTACACCTTC
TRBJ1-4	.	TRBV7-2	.	CASSSGALTNEKLFF	TGTGCCAGCAGCTCAGGCGCCCTAACTAATGAAAAACTGTTTTTT
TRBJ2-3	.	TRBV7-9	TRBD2	CASSPGLAGGDTQYF	TGTGCCAGCAGCCCGGGACTAGCGGGGGGAGATACGCAGTATTTT
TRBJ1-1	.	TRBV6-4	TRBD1	CASSRDSDTEAFF	TGTGCCAGCAGTCGGGACAGTGACACTGAAGCTTTCTTT
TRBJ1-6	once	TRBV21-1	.	CASSTWLARRSSYNSPLHF	TGTGCCAGCAGCACATGGTTAGCGCGGAGGAGCTCCTATAATTCACCCCTCCACTTT
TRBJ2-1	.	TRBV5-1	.	CASSWSRGGSSYNEQFF	TGCGCCAGCAGCTGGTCAAGGGGGGGGAGCTCCTACAATGAGCAGTTCTTC
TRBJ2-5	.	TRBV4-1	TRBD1	CASSRHATGDRETQYF	TGCGCCAGCAGCCGTCACGCAACAGGGGACCGGGAGACCCAGTACTTC
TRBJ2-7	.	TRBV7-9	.	CASSSTIHLGNYEQYF	TGTGCCAGCAGCTCTACGATCCACCTAGGAAACTACGAGCAGTACTTC
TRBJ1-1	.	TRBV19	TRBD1	CASRLRGLGTEAFF	TGTGCCAGTAGGCTCAGGGGGCTAGGGACTGAAGCTTTCTTT